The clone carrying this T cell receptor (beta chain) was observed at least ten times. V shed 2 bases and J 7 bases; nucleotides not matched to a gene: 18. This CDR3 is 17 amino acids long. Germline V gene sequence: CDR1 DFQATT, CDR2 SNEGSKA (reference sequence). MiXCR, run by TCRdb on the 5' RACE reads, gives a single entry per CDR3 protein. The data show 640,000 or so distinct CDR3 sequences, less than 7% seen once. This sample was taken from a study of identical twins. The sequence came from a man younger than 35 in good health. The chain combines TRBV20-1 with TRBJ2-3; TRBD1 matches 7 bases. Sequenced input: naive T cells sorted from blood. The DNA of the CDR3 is TGCAGTGCTAGACCTAGCCGACAGGGATTCCCCCTGAATACGCAGTATTTT. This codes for CSARPSRQGFPLNTQYF.